This T cell receptor beta chain was obtained from a study of blood T cells in healthy people across ages. Looking at the study overall: Template switching picked up about one barcoded beta molecule for each two T cells. Study-wide results and limits: Older individuals had lower TCR beta diversity per million T cells (the decline was roughly linear). Naive and antigen-experienced cells were not separated, limiting conclusive comparison.

As regards this clonotype: Its antigen is currently unknown. The germline gene is not matched at one end of the junction; a read error may be the cause.

The germline gives CDR1 KGHSH, CDR2 LQKENI. The CDR3 runs 15 residues. Primed by a sample-barcoded 5' primer and a J-beta primer mix, a second PCR proceeded for about 6 to 12 cycles. Via MiXCR, TCRdb re-called the 5' RACE reads, giving one row per CDR3 protein. The table shows some 730,000 distinct CDR3 sequences, with about a fifth occurring only once. It was about 9.4 milliliters of peripheral blood that were drawn from each donor. The chain uses TRBV18 and TRBJ2-2; TRBD1 agrees at 7 bases. What was sequenced was blood. The receptor's source is a man between 65 and 85 years old in good health. CDR3 nucleotides: TGTGCCAGCTCCCCACCGGGACAGAACACCGGGGAGCTATTTTTT. It yields the protein CASSPPGQNTGELFF.